This TCR beta chain appears in the sequencing data of a study of molecular identifiers for immune sequencing clone quantification. A CD8+CD4-CCR7+CD45RA+ gate was used to sort naive CD8 T cells. Study-level results: Clones above 20 RNA copies contained over 99% of effector molecules but under 1% of naive ones.

TCRdb re-derived calls from the PCR reads in MiXCR, one entry per CDR3 protein. The data hold fewer than 350,000 distinct CDR3 sequences, with about 22% observed a single time. Many counts were recorded for this clonotype. Its specificity is unknown. Germline V gene sequence: CDR1 LNHDA, CDR2 SQIVND (reference sequence). V was clipped by 0 bases and J by 6 bases, with 18 bases between them. This CDR3 is 16 amino acids long. Sequencing input: naive CD8+ T cells from blood, with Jurkat cell RNA spiked in. The sample's subset: FACS-sorted CD8+CD4-CCR7+CD45RA+ naive T cells. J is TRBJ2-7 and V is TRBV19; TRBD1 or TRBD2 may be the D gene (6 bases each). The TCR sequence derives from a human donor in good health. Some libraries in this study had Jurkat cell RNA spiked in. The CDR3 loop reads CASSIDLYGGRLEQYF. CDR3 coding DNA: TGTGCCAGTAGTATAGATCTTTACGGGGGCCGGCTCGAGCAGTACTTC.